A selection of T cell receptor beta chains follows, all from one sample in a study of T-cell memory formation after mild COVID-19. TCRdb re-called the 5' RACE reads through MiXCR, storing one row per CDR3 protein. The table has tens of thousands of distinct CDR3 sequences, around an eighth seen once. The sequenced sample consisted of PBMCs or a T cell subset sorted from them (not recorded which). The receptor set was obtained from an adult woman who had mild COVID-19 (a few samples of this study predate the infection). Cell type and time point are not known. CDR3s include the opening cysteine and the closing phenylalanine or tryptophan.

TRBV29-1,CSVLGGLREQYF
TRBV20-1,CSARGLGGTPLNTEAFF
TRBV13,CASSYTSSYEQYF
TRBV4-1,CASSQAQASYNEQFF
TRBV4-2,CASSQVPSGGAGADTQYF
TRBV20-1,CSARDPTEAFF
TRBV9,CASSVNPGQADYGYTF
TRBV29-1,CSVGRLEEAYNEQFF
TRBV6-2/TRBV6-3,CASSYSSDSYEQYF
TRBV27,CASSLGGATEAFF
TRBV10-3,CAGTHEQFF
TRBV29-1,CSVEGPGTSSPGYEQYF
TRBV3-1,CASSSKERGGGYNEQFF
TRBV5-1,CASSSTKSGLTDTQYF
TRBV7-3,CASSPTGLNTGELFF
TRBV5-6,CASSAGDRGPHYEQYF
TRBV15,CATSRDASGLYNEQFF
TRBV27,CASSTLDGTDTQYF
TRBV3-1,CASSQGTSGGADEQFF
TRBV14,CASSPRTGGYEQYF
TRBV10-3,CATQPDRNTDTQYF
TRBV4-1,CASSQESQAHEQYF
TRBV4-2,CASSPGQGAHEQYF
TRBV12-3/TRBV12-4,CASSSGPPGQGNEKLFF
TRBV5-1,CASSSAGLSYEQYF
TRBV4-1,CASSQGDRYNEQFF
TRBV12-3/TRBV12-4,CASSLRGLGTEAFF
TRBV6-6,CASSYLEVGANVLTF
TRBV4-3,CASSQDGTSGSKNIQYF
TRBV2,CASSEAPGGQGRQFF
TRBV10-3,CAIQQGNTEAFF
TRBV2,CASSSLTGGAIDTQYF
TRBV7-9,CASSFSGTSGDNEQFF
TRBV6-4,CASSIGGENQPQHF
TRBV12-3/TRBV12-4,CASSLAEGKNTGELFF
TRBV27,CASSLGGSPGYGYTF